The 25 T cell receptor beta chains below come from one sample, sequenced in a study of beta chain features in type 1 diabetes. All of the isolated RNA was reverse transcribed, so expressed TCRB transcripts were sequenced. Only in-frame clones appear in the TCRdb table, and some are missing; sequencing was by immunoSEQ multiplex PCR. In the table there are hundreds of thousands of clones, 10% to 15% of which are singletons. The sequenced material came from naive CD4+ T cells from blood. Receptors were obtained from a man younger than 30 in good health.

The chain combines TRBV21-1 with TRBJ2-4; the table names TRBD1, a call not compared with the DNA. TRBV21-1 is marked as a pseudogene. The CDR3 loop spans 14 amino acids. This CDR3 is CASSLGQVKNIQYF. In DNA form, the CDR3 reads TGTGCCAGCAGCCTCGGACAGGTCAAAAACATTCAGTACTTC.

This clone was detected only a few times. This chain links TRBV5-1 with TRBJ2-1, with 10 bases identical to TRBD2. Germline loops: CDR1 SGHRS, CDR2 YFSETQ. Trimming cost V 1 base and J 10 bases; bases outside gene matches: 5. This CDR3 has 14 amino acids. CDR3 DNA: TGCGCCAGCAGCTTGTTAAGACTAGCGGGCGAGCAGTTCTTC. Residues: CASSLLRLAGEQFF. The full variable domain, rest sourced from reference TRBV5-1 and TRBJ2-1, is KAGVTQTPRYLIKTRGQQVTLSCSPISGHRSVSWYQQTPGQGLQFLFEYFSETQRNKGNFPGRFSGRQFSNSRSEMNVSTLELGDSALYLCASSLLRLAGEQFFGPGTRLTVL.

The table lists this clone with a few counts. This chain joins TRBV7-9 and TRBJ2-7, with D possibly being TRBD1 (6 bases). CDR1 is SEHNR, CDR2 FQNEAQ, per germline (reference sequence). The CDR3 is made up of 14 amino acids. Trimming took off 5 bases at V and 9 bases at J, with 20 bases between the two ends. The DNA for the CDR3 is TGTGCCAGCAGCGCCGACAGGTGGCTAGGGGGGCAGTACTTC. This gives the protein CASSADRWLGGQYF.

The CDR3 spells CASSFGQGMNTEAFF. CDR3 DNA sequence: TGTGCCAGCAGCTTCGGACAGGGAATGAACACTGAAGCTTTCTTT. The rearrangement links TRBV7-3 to TRBJ1-1; 8 bases are a match to TRBD1. This CDR3 has 15 residues. V was clipped by 3 bases and J by 0 bases; unmatched bases: 3. The germline V gene encodes CDR1 SGHTA and CDR2 FQGTGA.

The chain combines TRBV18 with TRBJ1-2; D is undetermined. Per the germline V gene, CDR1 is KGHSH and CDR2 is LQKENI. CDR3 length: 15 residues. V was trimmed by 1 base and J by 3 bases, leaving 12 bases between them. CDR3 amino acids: CASSPRREADYGYTF. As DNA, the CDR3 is TGTGCCAGCTCACCACGTAGGGAAGCGGACTATGGCTACACCTTC. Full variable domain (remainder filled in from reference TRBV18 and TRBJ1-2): NAGVMQNPRHLVRRRGQEARLRCSPMKGHSHVYWYRQLPEEGLKFMVYLQKENIIDESGMPKERFSAEFPKEGPSILRIQQVVRGDSAAYFCASSPRREADYGYTFGSGTRLTVV.

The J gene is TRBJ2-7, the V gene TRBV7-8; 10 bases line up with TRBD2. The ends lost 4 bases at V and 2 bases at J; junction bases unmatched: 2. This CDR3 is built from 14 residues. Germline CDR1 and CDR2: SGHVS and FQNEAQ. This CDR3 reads CASSSAGGPYEQYF. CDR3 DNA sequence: TGTGCCAGCAGCTCAGCGGGAGGGCCCTACGAGCAGTACTTC. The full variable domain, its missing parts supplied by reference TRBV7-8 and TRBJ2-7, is GAGVSQSPRYKVAKRGQDVALRCDPISGHVSLFWYQQALGQGPEFLTYFQNEAQLDKSGLPSDRFFAERPEGSVSTLKIQRTQQEDSAVYLCASSSAGGPYEQYFGPGTRLTVT.

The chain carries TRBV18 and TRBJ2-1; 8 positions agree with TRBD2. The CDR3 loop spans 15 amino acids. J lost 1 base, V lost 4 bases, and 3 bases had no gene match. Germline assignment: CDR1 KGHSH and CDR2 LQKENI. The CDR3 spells CASSLLAASYNEQFF. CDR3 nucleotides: TGTGCCAGCTCACTACTAGCGGCTTCCTACAATGAGCAGTTCTTC.

Here the CDR3 reads CASSFPAAVTQYF. The CDR3 DNA is TGTGCCAGCAGCTTTCCAGCGGCAGTTACGCAGTATTTT. The chain combines TRBV7-9 with TRBJ2-3; possibly TRBD2 for D (5 bases). Per germline, CDR1 SEHNR and CDR2 FQNEAQ (reference sequence). The CDR3 is made up of 13 amino acids. Trimming removed 3 bases at V and 8 bases at J, with 12 bases between.

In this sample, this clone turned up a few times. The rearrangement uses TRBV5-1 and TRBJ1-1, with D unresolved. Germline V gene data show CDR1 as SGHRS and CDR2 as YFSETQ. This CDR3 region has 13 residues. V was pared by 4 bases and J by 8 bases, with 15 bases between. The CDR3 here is CASSASEAGEAFF. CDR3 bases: TGCGCCAGCAGCGCCTCAGAGGCGGGGGAAGCTTTCTTT.

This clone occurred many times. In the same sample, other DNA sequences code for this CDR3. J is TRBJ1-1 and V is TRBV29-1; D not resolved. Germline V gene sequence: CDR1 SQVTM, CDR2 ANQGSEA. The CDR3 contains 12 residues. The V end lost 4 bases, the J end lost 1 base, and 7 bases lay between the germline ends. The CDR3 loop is CSVGGGNTEAFF. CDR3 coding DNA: TGCAGCGTTGGAGGTGGGAACACTGAAGCTTTCTTT.

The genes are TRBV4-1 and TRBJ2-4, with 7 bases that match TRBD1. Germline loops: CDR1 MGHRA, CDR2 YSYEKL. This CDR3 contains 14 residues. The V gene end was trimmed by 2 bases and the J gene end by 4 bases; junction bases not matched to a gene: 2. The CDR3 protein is CASSQPDRKNIQYF. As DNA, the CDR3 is TGCGCCAGCAGCCAACCGGACAGGAAAAACATTCAGTACTTC.

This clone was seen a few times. The CDR3 region has the DNA TGTGCCAGCAGCCAAGAACGGGCTAGCGGGAGAACAGATACGCAGTATTTT. As protein: CASSQERASGRTDTQYF. The V and J genes are TRBV7-2 and TRBJ2-3, with 10 bases lining up with TRBD2. The CDR3 has 17 residues. CDR1 is SGHTA, CDR2 FQGNSA, per germline. Germline trimming cut 5 bases from V and 3 bases from J; bases unmatched to any gene: 11.

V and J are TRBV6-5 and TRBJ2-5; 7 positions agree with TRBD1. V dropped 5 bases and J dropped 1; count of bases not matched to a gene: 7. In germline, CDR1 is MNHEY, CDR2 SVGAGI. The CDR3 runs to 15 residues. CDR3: CASSTRDRLQETQYF. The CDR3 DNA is TGTGCCAGCAGTACCCGGGACAGACTCCAAGAGACCCAGTACTTC.

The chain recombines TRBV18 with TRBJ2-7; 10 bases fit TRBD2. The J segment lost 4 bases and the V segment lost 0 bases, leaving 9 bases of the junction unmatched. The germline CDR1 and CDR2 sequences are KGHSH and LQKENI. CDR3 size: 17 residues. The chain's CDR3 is CASSPPISGGNAYEQYF. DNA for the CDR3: TGTGCCAGCTCACCACCGATTAGCGGGGGGAATGCATACGAGCAGTACTTC. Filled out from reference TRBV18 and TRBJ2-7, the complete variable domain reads NAGVMQNPRHLVRRRGQEARLRCSPMKGHSHVYWYRQLPEEGLKFMVYLQKENIIDESGMPKERFSAEFPKEGPSILRIQQVVRGDSAAYFCASSPPISGGNAYEQYFGPGTRLTVT.

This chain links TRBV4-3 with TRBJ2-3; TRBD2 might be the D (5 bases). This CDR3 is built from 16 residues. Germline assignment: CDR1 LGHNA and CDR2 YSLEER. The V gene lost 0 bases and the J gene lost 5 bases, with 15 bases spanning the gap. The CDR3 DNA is TGCGCCAGCAGCCAAGATTTGGTGAGGGAAATAGATACGCAGTATTTT. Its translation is CASSQDLVREIDTQYF.

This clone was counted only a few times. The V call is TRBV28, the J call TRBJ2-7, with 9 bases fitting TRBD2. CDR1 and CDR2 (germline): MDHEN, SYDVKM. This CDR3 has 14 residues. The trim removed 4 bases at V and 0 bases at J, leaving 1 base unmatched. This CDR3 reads CASSSSGNSYEQYF. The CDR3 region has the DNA TGTGCCAGCAGTTCTAGCGGGAACTCCTACGAGCAGTACTTC. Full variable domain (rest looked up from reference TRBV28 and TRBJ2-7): DVKVTQSSRYLVKRTGEKVFLECVQDMDHENMFWYRQDPGLGLRLIYFSYDVKMKEKGDIPEGYSVSREKKERFSLILESASTNQTSMYLCASSSSGNSYEQYFGPGTRLTVT.

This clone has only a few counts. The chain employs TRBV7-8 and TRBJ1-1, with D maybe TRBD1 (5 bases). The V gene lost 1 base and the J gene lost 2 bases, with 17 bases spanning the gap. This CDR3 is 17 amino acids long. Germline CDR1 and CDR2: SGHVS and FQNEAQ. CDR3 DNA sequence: TGTGCCAGCAGCTTAGTGCCCAGGGTGGGATTTAACACTGAAGCTTTCTTT. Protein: CASSLVPRVGFNTEAFF.

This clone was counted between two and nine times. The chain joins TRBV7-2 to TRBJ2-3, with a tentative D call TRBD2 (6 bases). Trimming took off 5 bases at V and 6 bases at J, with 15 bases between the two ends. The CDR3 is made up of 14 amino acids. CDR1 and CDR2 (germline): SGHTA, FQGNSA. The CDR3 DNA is TGTGCCAGCAGCCCACGGACTAACGCCGATACGCAGTATTTT. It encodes CASSPRTNADTQYF.

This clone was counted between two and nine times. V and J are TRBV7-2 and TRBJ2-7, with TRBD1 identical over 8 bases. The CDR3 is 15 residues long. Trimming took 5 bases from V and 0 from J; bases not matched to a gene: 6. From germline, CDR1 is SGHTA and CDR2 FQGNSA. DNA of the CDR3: TGTGCCAGCAGCCTGGGGACAGGAAGCTCCTACGAGCAGTACTTC. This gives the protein CASSLGTGSSYEQYF.

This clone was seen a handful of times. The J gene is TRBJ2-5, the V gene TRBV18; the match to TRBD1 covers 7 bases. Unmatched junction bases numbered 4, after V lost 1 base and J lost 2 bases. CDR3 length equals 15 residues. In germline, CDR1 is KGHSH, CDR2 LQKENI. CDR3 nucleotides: TGTGCCAGCTCACCACGACAGGGTGATCAAGAGACCCAGTACTTC. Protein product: CASSPRQGDQETQYF.

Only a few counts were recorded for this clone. The CDR3 reads CASSSDTWANVLTF. As DNA, the CDR3 is TGTGCCAGCAGTTCCGACACATGGGCCAACGTCCTGACTTTC. V and J are TRBV6-5 and TRBJ2-6; D unclear. The CDR3 covers 14 residues. The germline V gene encodes CDR1 MNHEY and CDR2 SVGAGI. V dropped 4 bases and J dropped 5 bases, with 9 bases sitting between them.

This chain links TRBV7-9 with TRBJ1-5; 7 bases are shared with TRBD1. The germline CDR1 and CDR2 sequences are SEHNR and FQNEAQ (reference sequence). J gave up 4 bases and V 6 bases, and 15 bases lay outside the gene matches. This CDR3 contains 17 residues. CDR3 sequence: CASSSPGTGQRNQPQHF. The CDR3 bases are TGTGCCAGCAGTTCACCAGGAACGGGACAGAGAAATCAGCCCCAGCATTTT.

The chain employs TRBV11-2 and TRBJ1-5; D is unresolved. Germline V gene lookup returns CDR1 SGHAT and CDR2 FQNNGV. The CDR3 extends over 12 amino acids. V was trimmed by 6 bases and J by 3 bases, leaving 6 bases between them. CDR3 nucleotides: TGTGCCAGCAGTCAGAACAATCAGCCCCAGCATTTT. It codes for CASSQNNQPQHF.

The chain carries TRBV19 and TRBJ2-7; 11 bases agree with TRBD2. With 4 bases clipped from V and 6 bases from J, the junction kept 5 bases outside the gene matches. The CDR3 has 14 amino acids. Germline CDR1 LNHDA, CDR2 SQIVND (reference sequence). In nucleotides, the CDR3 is TGTGCCAGTAGTAGTAGCGGGAGGGCCGTCGAGCAGTACTTC. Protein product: CASSSSGRAVEQYF.

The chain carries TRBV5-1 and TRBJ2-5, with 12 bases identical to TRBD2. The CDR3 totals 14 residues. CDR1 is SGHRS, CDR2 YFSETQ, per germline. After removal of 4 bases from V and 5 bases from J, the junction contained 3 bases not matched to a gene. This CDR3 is CASSRTSGIETQYF. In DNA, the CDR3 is TGCGCCAGCAGCCGGACTAGCGGGATCGAGACCCAGTACTTC.